Listed here is a single TCR beta chain. The repertoire was sequenced with immunoSEQ multiplex PCR; TCRdb's copy has only in-frame clones and lacks some. The data contain tens of thousands of clones, 80% to 95% of them seen just once; the ten biggest clones take up 0.99%. These data are taken from a study of T cell changes during pregnancy in multiple sclerosis. The germline V gene encodes CDR1 MNHEY and CDR2 SVGAGI. The CDR3 runs 12 residues. V was shortened by 5 bases and J by 8 bases, with 12 bases between the two germline ends. This chain uses TRBV6-5 with TRBJ1-1; D perhaps matches TRBD1 (6 bases). The TCR originated in a female donor with multiple sclerosis, enrolled in a pregnancy study. This sample comprised peripheral blood, obtained after pregnancy. The CDR3 loop is CASSSRGREAFF. The CDR3 nucleotides are TGTGCCAGCAGTAGCAGGGGTCGGGAAGCTTTCTTT.